This T cell receptor beta chain comes out of a study of cytomegalovirus exposure and HLA in healthy donors. About this clone itself: Its specificity is unknown.

Study outcomes and limitations: V- and J-gene trimming in TCR beta was tied to a missense DCLRE1C variant by an analysis performed later.

It was with 60 Vbeta and 13 Jbeta primers that the PCR ran. Data came from immunoSEQ multiplex PCR; TCRdb stores just in-frame clones and leaves some out. The table lists some 160,000 clones, more than 65% of them singletons. The CDR3 covers 16 residues. V shed 2 bases, J shed 9 bases, and the junction held 12 bases outside the gene matches. CDR1 is SGHAT, CDR2 FQDESV, per germline (reference sequence). The genes are TRBV11-1 and TRBJ2-1, with 8 bases aligning to TRBD2. The source material was PBMCs. This receptor was obtained from a woman between 50 and 59 years old in good health and CMV-seronegative. Here the CDR3 DNA reads TGTGCCAGCAGCTTACTTAGCGGGATGGGAGGATGTGAGCAGTTCTTC. This gives the protein CASSLLSGMGGCEQFF. Looking up the rest from reference TRBV11-1 and TRBJ2-1 gives the full variable domain: EAEVAQSPRYKITEKSQAVAFWCDPISGHATLYWYRQILGQGPELLVQFQDESVVDDSQLPKDRFSAERLKGVDSTLKIQPAELGDSAMYLCASSLLSGMGGCEQFFGPGTRLTVL.